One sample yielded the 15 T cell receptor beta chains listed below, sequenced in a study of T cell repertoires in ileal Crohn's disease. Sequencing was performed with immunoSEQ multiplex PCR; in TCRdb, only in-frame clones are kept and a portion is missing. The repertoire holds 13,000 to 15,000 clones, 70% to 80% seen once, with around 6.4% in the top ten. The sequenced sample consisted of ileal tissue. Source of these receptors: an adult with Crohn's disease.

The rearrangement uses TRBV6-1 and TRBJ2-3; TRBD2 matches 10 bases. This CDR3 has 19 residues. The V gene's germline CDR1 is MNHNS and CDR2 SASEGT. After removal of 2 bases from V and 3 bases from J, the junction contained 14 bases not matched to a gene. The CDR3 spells CASSEFPFTSGVITDTQYF. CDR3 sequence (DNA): TGTGCCAGCAGTGAATTCCCCTTTACTAGCGGGGTAATTACAGATACGCAGTATTTT.

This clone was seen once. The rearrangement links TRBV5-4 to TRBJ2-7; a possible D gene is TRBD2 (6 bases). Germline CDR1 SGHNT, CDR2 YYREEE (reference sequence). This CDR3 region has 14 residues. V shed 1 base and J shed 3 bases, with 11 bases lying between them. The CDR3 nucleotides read TGTGCCAGCAGCTTGCGGGACTCTGTCTACGAGCAGTACTTC. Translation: CASSLRDSVYEQYF.

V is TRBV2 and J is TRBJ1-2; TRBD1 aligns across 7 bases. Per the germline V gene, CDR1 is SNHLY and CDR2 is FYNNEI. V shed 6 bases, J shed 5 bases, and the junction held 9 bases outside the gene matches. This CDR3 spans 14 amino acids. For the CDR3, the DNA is TGTGCCAGCAGCCGAGCAGGGGGGCCGTATGGCTACACCTTC. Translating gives CASSRAGGPYGYTF.

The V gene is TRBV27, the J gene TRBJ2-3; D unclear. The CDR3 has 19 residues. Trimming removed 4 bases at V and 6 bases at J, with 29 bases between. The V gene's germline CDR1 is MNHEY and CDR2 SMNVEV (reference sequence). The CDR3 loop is CASSSSPPHPSKVADTQYF. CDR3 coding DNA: TGTGCCAGCAGTTCCTCCCCGCCACACCCCTCTAAAGTTGCGGATACGCAGTATTTT.

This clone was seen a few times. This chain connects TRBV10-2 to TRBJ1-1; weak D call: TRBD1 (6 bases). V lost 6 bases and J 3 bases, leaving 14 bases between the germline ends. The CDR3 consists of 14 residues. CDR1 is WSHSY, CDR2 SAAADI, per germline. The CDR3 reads CASRSPRQDTEAFF. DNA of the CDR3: TGCGCCAGCAGATCCCCTAGACAGGACACTGAAGCTTTCTTT.

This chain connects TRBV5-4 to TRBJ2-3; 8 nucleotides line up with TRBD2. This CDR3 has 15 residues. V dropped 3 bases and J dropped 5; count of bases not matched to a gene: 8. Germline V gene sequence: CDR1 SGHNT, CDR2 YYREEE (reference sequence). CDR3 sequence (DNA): TGTGCCAGCAGCTCCGCGGGGGGCCCCGGAGATACGCAGTATTTT. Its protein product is CASSSAGGPGDTQYF.

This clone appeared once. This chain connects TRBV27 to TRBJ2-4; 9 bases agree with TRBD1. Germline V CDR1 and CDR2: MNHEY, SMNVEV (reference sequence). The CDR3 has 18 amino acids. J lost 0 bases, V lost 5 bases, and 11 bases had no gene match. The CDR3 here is CASSLGQGVDIAKNIQYF. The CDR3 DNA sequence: TGTGCCAGCAGTCTGGGACAGGGAGTCGATATAGCCAAAAACATTCAGTACTTC.

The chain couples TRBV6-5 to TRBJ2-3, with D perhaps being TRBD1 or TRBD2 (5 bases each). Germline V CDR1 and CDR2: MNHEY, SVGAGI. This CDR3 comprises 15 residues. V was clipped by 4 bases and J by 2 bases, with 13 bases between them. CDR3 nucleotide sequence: TGTGCCAGCAGTTCGGGACGAACAAACACAGATACGCAGTATTTT. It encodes CASSSGRTNTDTQYF.

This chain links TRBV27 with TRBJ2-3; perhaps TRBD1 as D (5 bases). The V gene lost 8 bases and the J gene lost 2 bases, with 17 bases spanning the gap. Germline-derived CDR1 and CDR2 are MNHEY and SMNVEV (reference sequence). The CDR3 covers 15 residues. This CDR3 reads CASSRRARNTDTQYF. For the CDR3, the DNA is TGTGCCAGCTCTCGCAGGGCGAGGAACACAGATACGCAGTATTTT.

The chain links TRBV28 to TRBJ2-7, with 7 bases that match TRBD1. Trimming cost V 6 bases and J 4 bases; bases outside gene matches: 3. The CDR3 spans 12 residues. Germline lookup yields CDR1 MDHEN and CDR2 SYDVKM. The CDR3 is CASRTTGYEQYF. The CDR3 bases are TGTGCCAGCAGGACGACAGGGTACGAGCAGTACTTC.

CDR3 DNA sequence: TGTGCCAGCAGTCGTACTGGGACTGAAGCTTTCTTT. It specifies CASSRTGTEAFF. The chain is built from TRBV11-3 and TRBJ1-1, with D uncertain. The CDR3 consists of 12 residues. V was clipped by 6 bases and J by 5 bases, with 10 bases between them. Looked up from germline, CDR1 is SGHNT and CDR2 is YENEEA.

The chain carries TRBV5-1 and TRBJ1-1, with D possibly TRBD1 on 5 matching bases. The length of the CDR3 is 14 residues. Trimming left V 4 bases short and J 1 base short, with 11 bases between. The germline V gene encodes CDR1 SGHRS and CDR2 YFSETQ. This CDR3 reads CASSRDGANTEAFF. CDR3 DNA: TGCGCCAGCAGCCGGGACGGAGCGAACACTGAAGCTTTCTTT.

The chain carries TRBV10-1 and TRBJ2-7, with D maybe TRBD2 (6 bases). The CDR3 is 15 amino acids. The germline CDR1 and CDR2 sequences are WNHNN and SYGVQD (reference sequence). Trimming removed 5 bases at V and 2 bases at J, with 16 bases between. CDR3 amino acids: CASSPAGTDTYEQYF. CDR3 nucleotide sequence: TGCGCCAGCAGTCCGGCGGGGACTGACACCTACGAGCAGTACTTC.

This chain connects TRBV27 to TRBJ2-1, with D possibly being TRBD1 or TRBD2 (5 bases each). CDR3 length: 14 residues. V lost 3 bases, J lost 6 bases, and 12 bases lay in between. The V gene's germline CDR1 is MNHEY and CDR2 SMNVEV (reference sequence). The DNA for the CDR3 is TGTGCCAGCAGTTTGAGGGGCTTCGGCAATGAGCAGTTCTTC. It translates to CASSLRGFGNEQFF.

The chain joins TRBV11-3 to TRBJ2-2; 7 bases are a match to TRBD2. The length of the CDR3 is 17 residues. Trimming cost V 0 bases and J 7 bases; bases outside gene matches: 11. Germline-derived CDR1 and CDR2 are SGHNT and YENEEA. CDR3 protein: CASSLDALTSVSGELFF. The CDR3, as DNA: TGTGCCAGCAGCTTAGATGCCCTCACTAGCGTAAGCGGGGAGCTGTTTTTT.